This T cell receptor beta chain was identified during a study of shared clonotypes between healthy human individuals. Germline V gene data show CDR1 as SGHRS and CDR2 as YFSETQ. The CDR3 runs 15 residues. For this clone: At one boundary the junction diverges from the germline segment, which might be a read error.

Each donor was a Caucasian adult residing in Nashville, Tennessee. Assay: immunoSEQ multiplex PCR; the TCRdb copy retains only in-frame clones and omits some. The sample carries roughly 510,000 clones, roughly 85% recorded once. This chain joins TRBV5-1 and TRBJ1-2; a possible D gene is TRBD1 (6 bases). The material sequenced was PBMCs. The sequence was obtained from a woman in her thirties or forties in good health. Some clones in this sample may be carry-over from other donors' samples. As DNA, the CDR3 is TGCACCAGCAGCTCCGGGGACACACTGAACTATGGCTACACCTTC. The encoded protein is CTSSSGDTLNYGYTF.